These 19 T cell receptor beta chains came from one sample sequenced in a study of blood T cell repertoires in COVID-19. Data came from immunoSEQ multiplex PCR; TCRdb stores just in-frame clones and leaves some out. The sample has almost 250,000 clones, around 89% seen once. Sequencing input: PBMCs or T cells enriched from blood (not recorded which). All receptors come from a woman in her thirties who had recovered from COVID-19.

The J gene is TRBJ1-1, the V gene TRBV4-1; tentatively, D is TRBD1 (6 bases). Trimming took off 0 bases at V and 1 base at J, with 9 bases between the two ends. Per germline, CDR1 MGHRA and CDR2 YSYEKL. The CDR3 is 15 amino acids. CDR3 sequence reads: CASSQEGHPNTEAFF. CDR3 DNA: TGCGCCAGCAGCCAAGAGGGACACCCGAACACTGAAGCTTTCTTT.

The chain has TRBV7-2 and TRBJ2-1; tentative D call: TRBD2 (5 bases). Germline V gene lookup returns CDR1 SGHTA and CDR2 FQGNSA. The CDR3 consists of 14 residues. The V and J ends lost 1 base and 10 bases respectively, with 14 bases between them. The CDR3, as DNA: TGTGCCAGCAGCTTAGAGTTTCAGACGGGAGAGCAGTTCTTC. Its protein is CASSLEFQTGEQFF.

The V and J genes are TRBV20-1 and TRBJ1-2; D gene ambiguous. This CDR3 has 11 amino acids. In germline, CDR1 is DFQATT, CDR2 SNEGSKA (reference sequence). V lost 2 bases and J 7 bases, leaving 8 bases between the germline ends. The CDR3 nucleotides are TGCAGTGCTAGAAGCGGGGTTGGCTACACCTTC. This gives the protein CSARSGVGYTF.

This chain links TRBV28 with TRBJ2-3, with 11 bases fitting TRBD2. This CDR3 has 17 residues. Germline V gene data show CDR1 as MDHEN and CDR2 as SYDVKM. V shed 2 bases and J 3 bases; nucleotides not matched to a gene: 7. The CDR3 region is CASSLPLAGGSTDTQYF. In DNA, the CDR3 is TGTGCCAGCAGTTTACCCCTAGCGGGAGGTTCGACAGATACGCAGTATTTT.

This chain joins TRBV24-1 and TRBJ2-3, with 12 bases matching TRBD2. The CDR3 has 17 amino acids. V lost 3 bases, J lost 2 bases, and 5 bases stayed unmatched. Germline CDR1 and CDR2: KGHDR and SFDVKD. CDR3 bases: TGTGCCACCAGTGATCACAGGACTAGCGGGACCACAGATACGCAGTATTTT. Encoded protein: CATSDHRTSGTTDTQYF.

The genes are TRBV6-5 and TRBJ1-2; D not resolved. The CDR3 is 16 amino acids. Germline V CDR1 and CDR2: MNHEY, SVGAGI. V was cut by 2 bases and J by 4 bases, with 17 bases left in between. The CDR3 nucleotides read TGTGCCAGCAGTTACCATCCGGGAAAGATCGGCTATGGCTACACCTTC. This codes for CASSYHPGKIGYGYTF.

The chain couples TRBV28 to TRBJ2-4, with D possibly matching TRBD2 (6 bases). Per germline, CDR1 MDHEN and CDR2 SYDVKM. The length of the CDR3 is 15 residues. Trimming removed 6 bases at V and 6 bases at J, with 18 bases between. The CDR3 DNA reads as TGTGCCAGCAGCCTCGTGGGTAGCGGCGTAAACATTCAGTACTTC. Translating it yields CASSLVGSGVNIQYF.

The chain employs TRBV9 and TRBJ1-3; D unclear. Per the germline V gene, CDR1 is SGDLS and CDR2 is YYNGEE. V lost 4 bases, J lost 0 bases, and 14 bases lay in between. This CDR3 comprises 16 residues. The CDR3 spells CASSPRGGLSGNTIYF. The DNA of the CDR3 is TGTGCCAGCAGCCCCCGTGGTGGACTCTCTGGAAACACCATATATTTT.

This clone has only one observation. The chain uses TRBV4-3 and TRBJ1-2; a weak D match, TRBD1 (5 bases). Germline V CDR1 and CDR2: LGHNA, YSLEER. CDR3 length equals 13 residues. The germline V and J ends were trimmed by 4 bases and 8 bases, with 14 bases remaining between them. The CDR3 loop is CASSRTGQGGYTF. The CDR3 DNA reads TGCGCCAGCAGCCGTACAGGCCAGGGCGGCTACACCTTC.

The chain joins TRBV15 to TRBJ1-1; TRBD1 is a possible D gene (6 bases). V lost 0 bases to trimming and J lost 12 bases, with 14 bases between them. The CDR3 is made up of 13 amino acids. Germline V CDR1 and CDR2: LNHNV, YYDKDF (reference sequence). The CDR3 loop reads CATSRDRGRGPFF. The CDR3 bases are TGTGCCACCAGCAGAGATAGAGGCAGGGGACCTTTCTTT.

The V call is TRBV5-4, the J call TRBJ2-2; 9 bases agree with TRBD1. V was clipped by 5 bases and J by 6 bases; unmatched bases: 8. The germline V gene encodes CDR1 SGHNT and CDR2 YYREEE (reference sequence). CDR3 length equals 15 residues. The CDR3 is CASSRTGTGSGELFF. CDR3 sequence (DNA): TGTGCCAGCAGTCGTACCGGGACAGGGTCCGGGGAGCTGTTTTTT.

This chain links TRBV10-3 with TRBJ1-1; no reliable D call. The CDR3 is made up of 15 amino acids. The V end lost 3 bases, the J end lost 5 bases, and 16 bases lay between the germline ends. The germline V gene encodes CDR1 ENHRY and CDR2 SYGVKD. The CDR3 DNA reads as TGTGCCATCAGTGATCCTAGGGCCCGAGGGACTGAAGCTTTCTTT. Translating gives CAISDPRARGTEAFF.

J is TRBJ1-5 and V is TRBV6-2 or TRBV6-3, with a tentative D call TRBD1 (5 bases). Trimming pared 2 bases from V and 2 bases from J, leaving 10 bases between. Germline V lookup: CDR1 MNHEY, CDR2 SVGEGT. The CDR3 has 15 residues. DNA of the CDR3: TGTGCCAGCAGTTACACAGACAGCCGCAATCAGCCCCAGCATTTT. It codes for CASSYTDSRNQPQHF.

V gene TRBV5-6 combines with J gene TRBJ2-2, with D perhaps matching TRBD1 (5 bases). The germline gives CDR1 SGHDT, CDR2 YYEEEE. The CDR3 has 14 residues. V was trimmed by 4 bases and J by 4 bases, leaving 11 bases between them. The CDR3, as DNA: TGTGCCAGCAGCGCGACAGTACTCACCGGGGAGCTGTTTTTT. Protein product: CASSATVLTGELFF. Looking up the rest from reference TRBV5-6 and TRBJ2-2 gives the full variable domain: DAGVTQSPTHLIKTRGQQVTLRCSPKSGHDTVSWYQQALGQGPQFIFQYYEEEERQRGNFPDRFSGHQFPNYSSELNVNALLLGDSALYLCASSATVLTGELFFGEGSRLTVL.

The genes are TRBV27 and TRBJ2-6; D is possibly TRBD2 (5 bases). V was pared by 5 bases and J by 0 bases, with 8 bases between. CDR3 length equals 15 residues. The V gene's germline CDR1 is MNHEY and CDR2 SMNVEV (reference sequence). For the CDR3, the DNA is TGTGCCAGCAGTGTGGGGAGCTCTGGGGCCAACGTCCTGACTTTC. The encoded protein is CASSVGSSGANVLTF.

The CDR3 bases are TGTGCCAGCAGTGAAACAGGGCGGACTGAAGCTTTCTTT. Its protein product is CASSETGRTEAFF. V and J are TRBV6-1 and TRBJ1-1; TRBD1 is a possible D gene (6 bases). The CDR3 sequence is 13 residues long. V lost 2 bases, J lost 5 bases, and 9 bases lay in between. Germline CDR1 and CDR2: MNHNS and SASEGT.

The chain's CDR3 is CASSPRVFRSPLHF. The CDR3 DNA follows: TGTGCCAGCAGTCCCAGGGTGTTCCGTTCACCCCTCCACTTT. The V gene is TRBV28, the J gene TRBJ1-6, with a possible D match to TRBD1 (5 bases). The V and J ends lost 5 bases and 9 bases respectively, with 14 bases between them. CDR1 and CDR2 from the germline V gene are MDHEN and SYDVKM. The CDR3 sequence is 14 residues long.

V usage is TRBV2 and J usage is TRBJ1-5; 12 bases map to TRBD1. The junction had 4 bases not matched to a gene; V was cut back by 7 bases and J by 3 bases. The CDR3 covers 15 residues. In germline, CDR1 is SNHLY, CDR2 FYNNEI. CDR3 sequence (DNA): TGTGCCAGCACTGGGACAGGGGGCAACAATCAGCCCCAGCATTTT. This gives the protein CASTGTGGNNQPQHF.

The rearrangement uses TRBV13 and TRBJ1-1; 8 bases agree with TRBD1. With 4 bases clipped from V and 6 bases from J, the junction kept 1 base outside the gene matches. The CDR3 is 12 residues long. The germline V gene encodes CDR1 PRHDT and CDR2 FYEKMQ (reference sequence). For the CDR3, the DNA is TGTGCCAGCAGCTGGACAGGGCCTGAAGCTTTCTTT. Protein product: CASSWTGPEAFF. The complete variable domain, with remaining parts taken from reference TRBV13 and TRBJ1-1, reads AAGVIQSPRHLIKEKRETATLKCYPIPRHDTVYWYQQGPGQDPQFLISFYEKMQSDKGSIPDRFSAQQFSDYHSELNMSSLELGDSALYFCASSWTGPEAFFGQGTRLTVV.